This TCR beta chain was recovered during a study of cytomegalovirus exposure and HLA in healthy donors (dated 2017 in TCRdb). A note on the overall study: According to an earlier analysis of several hundred of the donors, 200 million or so T cells yielded over 100 million unique TCR beta sequences and approximately 300 Gb of sequence data. An earlier analysis of 587 of the donors used high-throughput TCR beta sequencing to judge whether each TCR beta V gene segment behaved as functional or pseudogenic. To study patterns of TCR occurrence, a later analysis re-analyzed previously published TCR beta repertoires from 650 to 750 donors and added high-resolution HLA genotyping. HLA typing covered class I and class II loci at four-digit resolution. Along with the roughly 670-subject first cohort, a separate validation cohort of more than 90 different subjects was used. Because of strong linkage in the cohort, roughly five DR-DQ haplotypes were treated as single units for association and clustering. Among some 400 genotyped donors of the cohort, an average of around 250,000 unique TCR beta nucleotide sequences was sequenced per donor, of which about 18% were non-productive. Of the 300 to 450 genotyped donors, about 84% fell in the genetic ancestry cluster associated with self-reported Caucasian donors. The study used immunosequencing to profile the T cell repertoires of under 700 subjects and linked those repertoires to cytomegalovirus serostatus. To predict cytomegalovirus infection status, the study brought together high-throughput TCR immunosequencing, statistical association of individual TCRs with disease status, and machine learning. Typing coverage differed by locus: A, B, C, DRB1 and DQB1 were typed in about 629-640 donors, DQA1 in 500 to 550, DPA1 in over 600, and DPB1 in 472. An early release covering roughly 640 HLA-typed donors comprised about 320 gigabases of sequencing data and roughly 85 million unique TCR sequences. Every discovery cohort repertoire had been produced on one sequencing platform. Genome-wide SNP genotypes for about 65% of the 666 donors were used in a later genetic analysis, which treated that subset as a discovery cohort. In the later analysis, no new phenotypic data were used to find candidate immune exposures; instead, reliance was placed on TCR beta sequences and their occurrence across donors. Alongside the repertoire data, information on donor age, sex, ethnicity and CMV serostatus was compiled. The aim of the study was to test whether cataloging public T cell receptors could identify signatures of past pathogen exposure.

From the cysteine through the phenylalanine, the CDR3 covers 13 amino acids. Only the CDR3 DNA stays, 39 bases, in frame from base 1. Between the V and J ends, shortened by 3 bases and 2 bases respectively, the junction contains 9 bases. CDR1 and CDR2 are drawn from the germline V gene (reference sequence): SGHNT, YYREEE. About this clone: Its cognate antigen has yet to be identified.

Here is what the overall study found, with its caveats: In a later analysis, HLA-associated TCR beta chains showed more clonal expansion and lower generation probabilities than non-associated chains that were equally common. The sequencing pipeline was judged likely to have produced a cluster of highly shared sequence variants as a technical artifact. The authors suggested that the approach could potentially be generalized to other disease states and immunological phenotypes. A further reported finding was that TCR beta sequences accurately predicted the HLA-A and HLA-B alleles for most subjects in the first cohort. The presence/absence analyses assumed that sequencing depth was roughly uniform across donors, and that assumption may not be true. A later analysis found that TCR association rates varied across HLA loci, with DRB1 alleles showing the most associated TCRs and HLA-C alleles the fewest. The study listed 164 TCR beta chains as associated with cytomegalovirus. Most TCR sequences were seen in very few donors, while some public TCRs were found in many individuals. Linkage disequilibrium might explain the correlated functional status among segregating V segments, but an unknown experimental factor could not be ruled out. Only TCR beta chains were sequenced in this cohort, and the absence of alpha or paired-chain data limited detectable features. Broadly in line with IMGT annotations, most TCR beta V segments showed up in productive rearrangements about 90% or about 30% of the time in an earlier analysis of about 500 of the donors. Because the 87-base-pair reads could not distinguish some IMGT-functional V segments, including TRBV6-2 and TRBV6-3, those segments were excluded. In a later genetic analysis, a missense DCLRE1C variant was associated with V-gene and J-gene trimming of TCR beta chains, and the association was replicated in an independent cohort. Because HLA typing was missing for some donors at each locus, association tests included only the typed subset. Specific HLA alleles were associated with about 17,000 TCR beta sequences at a false discovery rate of 0.05 in a later analysis. According to a later genetic analysis, donors in an Asian-associated ancestry cluster had fewer N-insertions in productive TCRs than the approximately 710-donor mean. For the cohort, immune exposure information was limited to CMV serostatus. The earlier analysis of approximately 590 of the donors excluded seventeen rarely observed V segments, including chromosome 9 orphons, because counts were too low. In vitro tests confirmed that three of the cytomegalovirus-associated TCR beta chains recognize cytomegalovirus antigens. Strong co-occurrence of HLA alleles, especially DR and DQ, made assigning TCR associations to individual alleles difficult. The classifier was reported to diagnose cytomegalovirus status with high specificity and sensitivity in both the original cohort and the validation cohort. Most CMV-associated TCR beta chains appeared to be HLA-restricted in a later analysis, and the HLA associations seemed to be driven largely by CMV exposure. A later analysis reported that several top co-occurrence clusters appeared linked to parvovirus B19, influenza, CMV and Epstein-Barr virus.

The protocol used for the library was the immunoSEQ multiplex PCR assay. For the multiplex PCR, a mixture combining 60 forward primers for TCR Vbeta segments and 13 reverse primers for TCR Jbeta segments was used. The CDR3 region of rearranged TCR beta genes was amplified from genomic DNA by a multiplex PCR assay. Amplified TCR beta libraries were sequenced as 87-base-pair reads on the Illumina HiSeq System. From the authors' description of their analysis: A later analysis tallied 80 million to 95 million unique TCR beta chains across the 666 repertoires, and approximately 12 million of those chains were shared by two or more donors. Raw reads were error-corrected and collapsed into unique sequences with a nearest-neighbor algorithm that merged closely related sequences to remove PCR and sequencing errors. V, D and J gene segments were assigned by aligning CDR3 sequences to IMGT reference sequences. For a sequence to be retained, a match of at least six nucleotides was required to both a V gene segment and a J gene segment. A rearrangement was called productive if the CDR3 had no stop codons and remained in frame with V and J, and every other rearrangement was called non-productive. CDR3 was defined by IMGT convention, running from the second conserved V-encoded cysteine to the conserved J-encoded phenylalanine. In an earlier analysis of 550 to 650 of the donors, sequences lacking an unambiguous match to a single V gene segment were excluded. An earlier analysis of fewer than 750 of the donors classified V segments as functional when productive rearrangements were above 56.7% and as segregating when the standard deviation between donors was above 5%. A statistical classification framework was built to diagnose cytomegalovirus status from the catalog of TCR beta chain sequences. In a later analysis, V and J genes were assigned by comparing TCR nucleotide sequences against IMGT/GENE-DB human TR gene sequences. A later analysis assigned CDR3 sequences and most-parsimonious VDJ recombination scenarios with the TCRdist pipeline. In a later analysis, each TCR beta chain was defined by its CDR3 amino acid sequence together with its V-gene family, and reads without a unique V-gene family were excluded. In a later analysis, 500 to 700 highly shared, low-generation-probability nucleotide sequences were removed to address suspected cross-contamination and a sequencing artifact. For each public chain, a later analysis derived a clonal expansion index from normalized ranks of inferred template counts within each repertoire. In a later analysis, generation probabilities were computed using a VDJ recombination model fitted to out-of-frame rearrangements, and the results were checked against IGoR. A later analysis scored TCR-TCR, TCR-HLA and TCR-CMV co-occurrence with hypergeometric tests, applying a repertoire-size bias correction to TCR pairs. To estimate false discovery rates, a later analysis permuted the HLA or CMV assignments 20 times. In a later analysis, co-occurring TCRs were grouped using DBSCAN, with TCRdist sequence similarity added in when clustering inside HLA-allele-positive subsets. Repertoires with fewer than 30,000 or more than 120,000 public chains, plus five repertoires with anomalous nucleotide sharing, were excluded from co-occurrence clustering. Entries here come from immuneACCESS through TCRdb and include only in-frame sequences with V and J called. Some clones fail to appear in such tables; in the studies checked, an unresolved V gene covers under half of the shortfall, and the cause of the remainder is unknown. That table furnishes V, J and clone size, whereas the DNA furnished D and trimming. The sample has tens of thousands of clones on record. The ten largest make up around 0.6% of the sample.

The cohort was made up of approximately 670 healthy bone marrow donors. At the time of sampling, all cohort members were nominally healthy, though unrecorded immune exposures were likely present. The donor was CMV seronegative and belonged to the group of 320 or so seronegative cohort members. Every donor gave a peripheral blood sample, and the peripheral blood mononuclear cells from that sample were used for TCR beta sequencing. Genomic DNA was extracted from the blood cell samples with the Qiagen DNeasy Blood Extraction Kit. The sequenced sample consisted of PBMCs. The TCR was taken from a man between 45 and 60 years old in good health and CMV-seronegative. Recombination joined TRBV5-4 with TRBJ2-7, with the D gene not clear enough to name. The CDR3 region has the sequence CASSSPKAYEQYF. The DNA sequence follows: TGTGCCAGCAGCTCCCCTAAAGCCTACGAGCAGTACTTC.